The clone carrying this TCR beta chain was observed at least ten times. Its antigen is unidentified. This sample stems from a study of Graves' ophthalmopathy and Graves' hyperthyroidism. General observations from the study: Most thyroid clonotypes with frequency above 0.001 were detected in blood too.

RNA transcripts served as template for amplifying TCR beta CDR3 sequences. After a first-round RT-PCR with HTBI primers, a second-round multiplex PCR was run. One entry per CDR3 protein results from TCRdb running MiXCR on the multiplex PCR reads. The sample lists some 750,000 distinct CDR3 sequences, 35% to 50% seen once, with approximately 43% in the top ten. V was trimmed by 5 bases and J by 1 base, leaving 15 bases between them. The CDR3 runs 14 residues. Germline CDR1 and CDR2: SQVTM and ANQGSEA. The study enrolled ophthalmopathy donors with moderate-to-severe activity, CAS ≥3, NOSPECS ≥4 and duration under 3 months.

Sequencing was performed on peripheral blood. V gene TRBV29-1 combines with J gene TRBJ2-7; D is tentatively TRBD1 or TRBD2 (7 bases each). This clonotype was sampled from an adult man with Graves' ophthalmopathy. The CDR3 spells CSVYRQGGSYEQYF. The CDR3 DNA sequence: TGCAGCGTTTACAGACAGGGAGGGTCCTACGAGCAGTACTTC.